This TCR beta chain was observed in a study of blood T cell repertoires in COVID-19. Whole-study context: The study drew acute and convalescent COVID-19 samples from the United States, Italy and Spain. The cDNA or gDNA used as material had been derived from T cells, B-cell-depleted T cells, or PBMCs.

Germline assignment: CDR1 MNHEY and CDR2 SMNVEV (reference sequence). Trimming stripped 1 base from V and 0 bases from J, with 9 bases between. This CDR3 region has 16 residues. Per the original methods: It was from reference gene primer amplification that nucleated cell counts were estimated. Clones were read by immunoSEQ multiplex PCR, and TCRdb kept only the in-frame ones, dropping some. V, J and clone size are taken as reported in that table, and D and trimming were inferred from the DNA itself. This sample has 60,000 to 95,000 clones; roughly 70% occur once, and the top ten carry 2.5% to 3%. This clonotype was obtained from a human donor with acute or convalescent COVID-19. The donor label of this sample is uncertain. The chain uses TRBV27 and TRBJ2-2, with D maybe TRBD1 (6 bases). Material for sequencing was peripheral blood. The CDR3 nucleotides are TGTGCCAGCAGTTTATACAGGACAGCGAACACCGGGGAGCTGTTTTTT. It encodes CASSLYRTANTGELFF.